This T cell receptor beta chain was sequenced during a study of cytomegalovirus exposure and HLA in healthy donors. Findings and caveats of the study: The tendency of first-cohort TCR clusters to co-occur in the roughly 120 validation repertoires was identified by a subsequent analysis. As was reported, the classifier diagnosed cytomegalovirus status with high specificity and sensitivity.

This CDR3 comprises 16 residues. V gave up 1 base and J gave up 6 bases; unmatched junction bases: 9. Germline values: CDR1 SEHNR, CDR2 FQNEAQ (reference sequence). Some clones are missing from TCRdb's copy, which holds only in-frame ones; the method was immunoSEQ multiplex PCR. The sample holds 180,000 or so clones; around 84% are singletons and the top ten take 13%. With regard to this clone: Antigen: not known.

The donors were part of the roughly 130-subject validation cohort, which stood apart from the roughly 680-subject first cohort. Sequenced material: PBMCs. This sequence was found in a woman younger than 45 in good health and CMV-seropositive. V gene TRBV7-9 combines with J gene TRBJ1-2; 9 bases align to TRBD1. CDR3 residues: CASSLGPTGGLDGYTF. DNA for the CDR3: TGTGCCAGCAGCTTAGGACCGACAGGGGGTCTCGATGGCTACACCTTC.